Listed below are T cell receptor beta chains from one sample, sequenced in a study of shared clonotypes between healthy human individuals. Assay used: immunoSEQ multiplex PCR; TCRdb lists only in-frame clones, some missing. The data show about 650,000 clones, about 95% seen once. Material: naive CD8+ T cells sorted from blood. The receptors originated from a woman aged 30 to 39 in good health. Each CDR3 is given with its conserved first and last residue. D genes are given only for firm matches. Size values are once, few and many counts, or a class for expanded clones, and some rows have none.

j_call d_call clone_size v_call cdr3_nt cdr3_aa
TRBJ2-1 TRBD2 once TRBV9 TGTGCCAGCAGCGTGAGTAGCGGGAGTAGGACCTACAATGAGCAGTTCTTC CASSVSSGSRTYNEQFF
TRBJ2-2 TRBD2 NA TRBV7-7 TGTGCCAGCAGCCCGGGACTAGCGGGAGGAGTCGCCGGGGAGCTGTTTTTT CASSPGLAGGVAGELFF
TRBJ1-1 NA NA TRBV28 TGTGCCAGCAGCCAAATTCCCGGACAGACGAACGGTGAAGCTTTCTTT CASSQIPGQTNGEAFF
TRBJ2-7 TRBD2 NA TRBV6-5 TGTGCCAGCAGTCAGGGGACTAGCCGCCGCTACGAGCAGTACTTC CASSQGTSRRYEQYF
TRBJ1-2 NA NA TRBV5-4 TGTGCCAGCAGCTTGGGGTACCTGCAGGAAGAATGGGACAGCTACACCTTC CASSLGYLQEEWDSYTF
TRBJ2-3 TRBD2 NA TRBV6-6 TGTGCCAGCGGTGGACTAGCAACAGATACGCAGTATTTT CASGGLATDTQYF
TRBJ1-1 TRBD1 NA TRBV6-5 TGTGCCAGCAGCCTACAGGGGTCGGCGAACACTGAAGCTTTCTTT CASSLQGSANTEAFF
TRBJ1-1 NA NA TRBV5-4 TGTGCCAGCAGCTTAGGGGTAAGGTTCTCGGATGAAGCTTTCTTT CASSLGVRFSDEAFF
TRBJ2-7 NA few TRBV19 TGTGCCAGTAATTCCCCAGGACGGGAGCAGTACTTC CASNSPGREQYF
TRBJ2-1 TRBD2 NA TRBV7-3 TGTGCCAGCAGCTTAGGAAGGGGTAGCGGGATGGTTCCCTACAATGAGCAGTTCTTC CASSLGRGSGMVPYNEQFF
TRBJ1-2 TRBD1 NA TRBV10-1 TGCGCCAGCAGTTCGGGACAGAACTATGGCTACACCTTC CASSSGQNYGYTF
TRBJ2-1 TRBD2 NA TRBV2 TGTGCCAGCATGGGGACTAGCGGGATCTACAATGAGCAGTTCTTC CASMGTSGIYNEQFF
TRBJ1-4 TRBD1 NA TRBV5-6 TGTGCCAGCAGCTCGAAGACAGGGCCTGAAAAACTGTTTTTT CASSSKTGPEKLFF
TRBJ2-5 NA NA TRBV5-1 TGCGCCAGCAGCCAAACAAAAGAGACCCAGTACTTC CASSQTKETQYF
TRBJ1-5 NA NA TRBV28 TGTGCCAGCAGTCAGTTTCAGCCCCAGCATTTT CASSQFQPQHF
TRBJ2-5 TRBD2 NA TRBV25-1 TGTGCCAGCAGTCCGACTAGCGGGAGTTCGGAGACCCAGTACTTC CASSPTSGSSETQYF
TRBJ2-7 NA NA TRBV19 TGTGCCAGTAGTATGGAGCAGGGAACCCGCTACGAGCAGTACTTC CASSMEQGTRYEQYF
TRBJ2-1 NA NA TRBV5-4 TGTGCCAGCAGCTTGACGGCAAGGGAGCAGTTCTTC CASSLTAREQFF
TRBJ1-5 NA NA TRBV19 TGTGCCAGTATAGGCAGGGGAGGCAATCAGCCCCAGCATTTT CASIGRGGNQPQHF
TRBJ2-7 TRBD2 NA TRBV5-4 TGTGCCAGCAGCCCTGGGATCCCTAGCGGCACTTCCTACGAGCAGTACTTC CASSPGIPSGTSYEQYF
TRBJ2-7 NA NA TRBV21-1 TGTGCCAGCAGCAAAGCACGGGAACCCTACGAGCAGTACTTC CASSKAREPYEQYF
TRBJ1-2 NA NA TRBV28 TGTGCCAGCGGTGCCTATGGCTACACCTTC CASGAYGYTF
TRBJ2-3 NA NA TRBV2 TGTGCCAGCGGTGGGTTGAGTGGCACAGATACGCAGTATTTT CASGGLSGTDTQYF
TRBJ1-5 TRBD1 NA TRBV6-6 TGTGCCAGCAGGCCGACAGGGCCCAAGCAGCCCCAGCATTTT CASRPTGPKQPQHF
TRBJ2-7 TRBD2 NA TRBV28 TGTGCCAGCAGTTCCGACCTAGCGGGAAAGAGCTCCTACGAGCAGTACTTC CASSSDLAGKSSYEQYF
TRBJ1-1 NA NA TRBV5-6 TGTGCCAGCAGCTTGGCCCTGGCCTTAAACACTGAAGCTTTCTTT CASSLALALNTEAFF
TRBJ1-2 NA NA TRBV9 TGTGCCAGCAGCGTGGGCCAGGATTATGGCTACACCTTC CASSVGQDYGYTF
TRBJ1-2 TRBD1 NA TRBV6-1 TGTGCCAGCAGAACACTAAGGGGGCGCGATGGCTACACCTTC CASRTLRGRDGYTF
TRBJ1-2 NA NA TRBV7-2 TGTGCCAGCAGCTTATTGGGCAGTTCTTTTTTTGGCTACACCTTC CASSLLGSSFFGYTF